The 9 T cell receptor beta chains reported below all come from one sample, sequenced in a study of molecular identifiers for immune sequencing clone quantification. TCRdb fed the PCR reads into MiXCR, producing one record per CDR3 protein. The profile shows approximately 680,000 distinct CDR3 sequences, roughly 23% of them singletons. The sequenced material came from naive CD8+ T cells from blood, with Jurkat cell RNA spiked in. Subset: FACS-sorted CD8+CD4-CCR7+CD45RA+ naive T cells. Receptor source: a human donor in good health. Some libraries in this study had Jurkat cell RNA spiked in.

This clonotype was counted many times. This chain joins TRBV5-1 and TRBJ1-4, with D uncertain. V lost 4 bases, J lost 3 bases, and 13 bases lay in between. The CDR3 extends over 15 amino acids. Germline V lookup: CDR1 SGHRS, CDR2 YFSETQ. The CDR3 bases are TGCGCCAGCAGCAGCGTCGGCTCATCTAATGAAAAACTGTTTTTT. This translates into CASSSVGSSNEKLFF.

This clonotype was observed once. A much larger clone differs from this one at a single base, so this may be a read error. The rearrangement links TRBV6-5 to TRBJ2-3, with D hard to call. The germline V gene encodes CDR1 MNHEY and CDR2 SVGAGI. CDR3 size: 13 residues. This CDR3 reads CASSYAVRDKQYF. The DNA of the CDR3 is TGTGCCAGCAGTTACGCGGTTAGAGATAAGCAGTATTTT.

This clonotype was seen a handful of times. The rearrangement uses TRBV4-3 and TRBJ1-1; D remains unclear. The V end lost 0 bases, the J end lost 1 base, and 15 bases lay between the germline ends. The CDR3 runs 17 residues. The germline V gene has CDR1 LGHNA and CDR2 YSLEER. CDR3 in DNA: TGCGCCAGCAGCCAAGAGAGGTGGGTGGTGAAGAACACTGAAGCTTTCTTT. Translated: CASSQERWVVKNTEAFF.

This clonotype was detected only a few times. V and J are TRBV19 and TRBJ2-1; 10 positions agree with TRBD1. V shed 5 bases and J 9 bases; nucleotides not matched to a gene: 7. CDR1 is LNHDA and CDR2 is SQIVND in the germline V gene (reference sequence). There are 14 residues in the CDR3. The CDR3 here is CASSFGTGVSEQFF. CDR3 coding DNA: TGTGCCAGTAGTTTTGGGACAGGGGTTAGTGAGCAGTTCTTC.

This clonotype was recorded many times. This chain connects TRBV27 to TRBJ2-3, with D maybe TRBD2 (5 bases). This CDR3 comprises 13 residues. The germline CDR1 and CDR2 sequences are MNHEY and SMNVEV (reference sequence). V gave up 3 bases and J gave up 1 base, with 5 bases separating them. CDR3 region: CASSFGGTDTQYF. CDR3 sequence (DNA): TGTGCCAGCAGTTTCGGGGGCACAGATACGCAGTATTTT.

This clonotype turned up a few times. At one of its ends the junction is not consistent with the germline gene, which may arise from a read error. This chain uses TRBV6-2 or TRBV6-3 with TRBJ2-1, with D perhaps TRBD2 (6 bases). Germline V gene lookup returns CDR1 MNHEY and CDR2 SVGEGT. The CDR3 loop spans 12 amino acids. The CDR3 bases are TGTGCCAGCAGAACTAGCTACAATGGGCAGTTCTTC. It translates to CASRTSYNGQFF.

Many counts were recorded for this clonotype. The chain joins TRBV19 to TRBJ2-7; possibly TRBD2 for D (5 bases). The length of the CDR3 is 15 residues. The germline V and J ends were trimmed by 8 bases and 7 bases, with 24 bases remaining between them. CDR1 LNHDA and CDR2 SQIVND come from the germline V gene (reference sequence). CDR3 DNA sequence: TGTGCCAGTCGCAGTACCGAGGGTCGGGCGTGGGAGCAGTACTTC. This encodes CASRSTEGRAWEQYF.

This clonotype appeared a single time. The junction departs from the called germline gene at one end, perhaps through a read error. CDR3 sequence reads: CARSFGTAPNSGAHVLTF. The CDR3 DNA is TGTGCCCGCAGCTTCGGGACAGCCCCTAACTCTGGGGCCCACGTCCTGACTTTC. The chain joins TRBV7-2 to TRBJ2-6; 7 bases line up with TRBD1. The germline V gene has CDR1 SGHTA and CDR2 FQGNSA. The CDR3 spans 18 residues.

This clonotype appeared many times. V and J are TRBV7-6 and TRBJ1-1, with D tentatively TRBD1 (6 bases). Germline assignment: CDR1 SGHVS and CDR2 FNYEAQ. V lost 6 bases, J lost 1 base, and 12 bases lay in between. The CDR3 is made up of 14 amino acids. The CDR3 nucleotides read TGTGCCAGCAGTTCCCAGACAGGGAACACTGAAGCTTTCTTT. Translated, it gives CASSSQTGNTEAFF.